The rows below give T cell receptor beta chains drawn from one sample of a study of blood T cell repertoires in COVID-19. Measured with immunoSEQ multiplex PCR; TCRdb has only the in-frame clones, and not every one. The data contain 130,000 or so clones, about 90% of them singletons. The material sequenced was peripheral blood. These receptors originate from a woman aged 50 to 60 who had recovered from COVID-19. Both conserved end residues are part of each CDR3. D genes are given only for firm matches. Size values are once, few and many counts, or a class for expanded clones, and some rows have none.

v_call,d_call,clone_size,j_call,cdr3_aa,cdr3_nt
TRBV7-9,TRBD2,medium-sized,TRBJ2-3,CASSPPSGRASADTQYF,TGTGCCAGCAGCCCTCCTAGCGGGAGGGCCTCCGCAGATACGCAGTATTTT
TRBV7-9,NA,NA,TRBJ1-1,CASSLARAMNTEAFF,TGTGCCAGCAGCTTAGCGCGTGCGATGAACACTGAAGCTTTCTTT
TRBV5-4,TRBD2,NA,TRBJ2-2,CASSRRGGTQSGELFF,TGTGCCAGCAGCCGACGGGGGGGCACGCAGTCCGGGGAGCTGTTTTTT
TRBV5-4,TRBD2,NA,TRBJ2-3,CASSRDKRGRQYF,TGTGCCAGCAGCAGAGATAAGCGGGGGAGGCAGTATTTT
TRBV28,TRBD1,NA,TRBJ1-1,CASNTARGTEAFF,TGTGCCAGCAACACCGCCAGGGGGACTGAAGCTTTCTTT
TRBV12-3/TRBV12-4,NA,NA,TRBJ1-2,CASSSRSGYGYTF,TGTGCCAGCAGTTCCAGGTCGGGATATGGCTACACCTTC
TRBV18,TRBD2,NA,TRBJ2-7,CASSPGLAGGEQYF,TGTGCCAGCTCACCCGGACTAGCGGGAGGTGAGCAGTACTTC
TRBV2,NA,NA,TRBJ1-6,CASSLSWVGSPLHF,TGTGCCAGCAGTTTATCGTGGGTCGGGTCACCCCTCCACTTT
TRBV15,NA,NA,TRBJ1-5,CATSRSLSQPQHF,TGTGCCACCAGCAGATCGCTGAGCCAGCCCCAGCATTTT
TRBV7-8,NA,NA,TRBJ1-1,CASSRRGADTEAFF,TGTGCCAGCAGCCGAAGGGGCGCGGACACTGAAGCTTTCTTT
TRBV5-4,TRBD2,NA,TRBJ2-5,CASSFSVTAGVKETQYF,TGTGCCAGCAGCTTTTCAGTCACCGCGGGGGTGAAAGAGACCCAGTACTTC
TRBV10-3,NA,NA,TRBJ2-5,CAISDGFGVLGYF,TGTGCCATCAGTGATGGGTTCGGGGTACTTGGGTACTTC